These T cell receptor beta chains were read from a single sample in a study of blood T cell repertoires in COVID-19. Clones were read by immunoSEQ multiplex PCR, and TCRdb kept only the in-frame ones, dropping some. This table has about 110,000 clones, more than 80% appearing once. The sample taken for sequencing was peripheral blood. The receptors were sampled from a woman aged 60 to 75 with COVID-19, enrolled during active disease. The CDR3 runs from the conserved cysteine through the conserved F or W.

V gene	J gene	CDR3 protein
TRBV7-3	TRBJ2-1	CASSLTSRGSYNEQFF
TRBV25-1	TRBJ2-1	CASRDTVSEQFF
TRBV11-2	TRBJ2-3	CASSLTSGGDTQYF
TRBV19	TRBJ2-7	CASRDLEWATYEQYF
TRBV6-5	TRBJ1-5	CASRVAGRRQPQHF
TRBV5-1	TRBJ1-1	CASSPLGHTEAFF
TRBV4-1	TRBJ2-7	CASSLGNRAGVDEQYF
TRBV29-1	TRBJ2-3	CSVGETSTDTQYF
TRBV5-6	TRBJ1-5	CASSMGTGGNTPQHF
TRBV27	TRBJ1-4	CASRPATNEKLFF
TRBV5-4	TRBJ2-2	CASSLASGGDTGELFF
TRBV5-6	TRBJ2-7	CASSLGLAATYEQYF
TRBV9	TRBJ1-3	CASSVRGSGNTIYF
TRBV6-2/TRBV6-3	TRBJ1-2	CASSHGAGGAYGYTF
TRBV29-1	TRBJ1-4	CSAGGAGVTTNEKLFF
TRBV10-3	TRBJ2-3	CAISKRLASQSTDTQYF
TRBV2	TRBJ1-2	CASTAGPANYGYTF
TRBV7-9	TRBJ1-2	CASSLESFQGYTF
TRBV6-5	TRBJ2-4	CASILLGTENIQYF
TRBV9	TRBJ1-1	CASSAPGQGRTEAFF
TRBV6-4	TRBJ2-7	CASSRDSGEYEQYF
TRBV7-2	TRBJ1-4	CASLPMGTVGEKLFF
TRBV19	TRBJ1-5	CASRGQSNQPQHF
TRBV27	TRBJ2-5	CASRGLAGGFQETQYF
TRBV7-2	TRBJ1-2	CASSPGQGYGYTF
TRBV19	TRBJ1-2	CASSIVQGGGYTF
TRBV6-5	TRBJ1-6	CASTKGGAGNSPLHF
TRBV2	TRBJ1-6	CASNSEGGWIHNSPLHF
TRBV9	TRBJ1-3	CASSSRGSGNTIYF
TRBV5-1	TRBJ1-1	CASSLARGRTEAFF
TRBV4-1	TRBJ2-4	CASSPLLGPAALLAKNIQYF
TRBV19	TRBJ1-3	CASSIQGPGNTIYF
TRBV27	TRBJ1-5	CASSLGTGRNQPQHF
TRBV21-1	TRBJ1-1	CASSTFEDRDAEAFF
TRBV2	TRBJ1-3	CASTGTDGSSGNTIYF
TRBV29-1	TRBJ1-2	CSVQTGDGYTF
TRBV4-3	TRBJ2-5	CASSQGQLVGETQYF
TRBV5-1	TRBJ2-3	CASSLLRLGADTQYF
TRBV19	TRBJ1-6	CASNFGSYNSPLHF
TRBV14	TRBJ2-7	CASSQDTGGGEQYF
TRBV6-1	TRBJ1-2	CASSELAEADGYTF
TRBV4-1	TRBJ2-5	CASSQVTRIETQYF
TRBV5-1	TRBJ1-1	CASSGGQGSILGTEAFF
TRBV24-1	TRBJ2-3	CATSDGGRGGAGTDTQYF
TRBV15	TRBJ2-7	CATSRDSPGIYEQYF
TRBV6-6	TRBJ1-5	CASSRDRAGNQPQHF
TRBV19	TRBJ2-2	CASRRGTGGTGELFF
TRBV2	TRBJ2-1	CASRESSYNEQFF